The rows below give T cell receptor beta chains drawn from one sample of a study of T-cell reconstitution after alpha-beta-depleted transplantation in children. TCRdb fed the PCR reads into MiXCR, producing one record per CDR3 protein. The sample holds almost 500,000 distinct CDR3 sequences; about 12% are singletons and the top ten take around 5.8%. Sequences were derived from PBMCs from the stem cell graft donor, sampled from the stem cell graft. These receptors came from a human donor who donated a stem cell graft to a child with combined immunodeficiency. Both conserved end residues are part of each CDR3. The D gene is left open where the match is weak. For some rows the clone size is stated as once, few or many, or as a class when expanded; others skip it.

TGTGCCAGCGGCCCGGGACTACGTTACGAGCAGTACTTC | CASGPGLRYEQYF | TRBJ2-7 | . | TRBV4-2 | TRBD2
TGTGCCAGCATTCCGACGGGAAGCACAGATACGCAGTATTTT | CASIPTGSTDTQYF | TRBJ2-3 | . | TRBV25-1 | .
TGTGCCAGCGCCTCAAAGCGGGGGTTGGGAGAGACCCAGTACTTC | CASASKRGLGETQYF | TRBJ2-5 | few | TRBV12-3/TRBV12-4 | TRBD2
TGTGCCAGCACTCACCGCCGTCACAGGGAACCAAACTATGGCTACACCTTC | CASTHRRHREPNYGYTF | TRBJ1-2 | few | TRBV6-1 | .
TGTGCCAGCGGTGGTGGACGGTCCGGTCATTTT | CASGGGRSGHF | TRBJ2-3 | many | TRBV2 | .
TGCGCCAGCACCACTGGGGAGGGAACGGATACGCAGTATTTT | CASTTGEGTDTQYF | TRBJ2-3 | few | TRBV5-1 | TRBD2
TGTGCCAGCAGAGGTTCGGGGGCGATCCTGAACACCGGGGAGCTGTTTTTT | CASRGSGAILNTGELFF | TRBJ2-2 | many | TRBV7-9 | .
TGTGCCAGCAGCAACTTAAAGCGGGAGAGGGTGCAGTACTTC | CASSNLKRERVQYF | TRBJ2-7 | many | TRBV28 | TRBD2
TGCAGTGCTAGCTCAGGACTAGCGGGGGGCCGTTCAGATACGCAGTATTTT | CSASSGLAGGRSDTQYF | TRBJ2-3 | many | TRBV20-1 | TRBD2
TGTGCCACCAGTGATTTGCGCGTGAGCGGCCTCCATCATACGAACACCGGGGAGCTGTTTTTT | CATSDLRVSGLHHTNTGELFF | TRBJ2-2 | . | TRBV24-1 | .
TGTGCCAGCAGTTACTCTTGGGGGACCAATCAGCCCCAGCATTTT | CASSYSWGTNQPQHF | TRBJ1-5 | . | TRBV6-5 | .
TGTGCCAGCAGTTTGACTAGCCCTAAAAAGACCCAGTACTTC | CASSLTSPKKTQYF | TRBJ2-5 | . | TRBV12-3/TRBV12-4 | TRBD2
TGTGCCAGCAGTTTCTATCGCGGGCGATCTGGGGGAGAGACCCAGTACTTC | CASSFYRGRSGGETQYF | TRBJ2-5 | . | TRBV12-3/TRBV12-4 | .
TGTGCCAGCAGCTACCCCGAGGCACCCGGGCGGACCCAGTACTTC | CASSYPEAPGRTQYF | TRBJ2-5 | . | TRBV7-9 | .
TGTGCCAGCAGCCGGACTACCTACACAGATACGCAGTATTTT | CASSRTTYTDTQYF | TRBJ2-3 | few | TRBV6-2/TRBV6-3 | .
TGCAGTGCTAGAGAGGGTAGACATTCACCCCTCCACTTT | CSAREGRHSPLHF | TRBJ1-6 | . | TRBV20-1 | .
TGTGCCAGCAGCTTAGAGGGGACAGTGGGAGAGCAGTTCTTC | CASSLEGTVGEQFF | TRBJ2-1 | . | TRBV11-3 | TRBD1
TGTGCCACCAGACCCGGGACAGGGTTACACTATGGCTACACCTTC | CATRPGTGLHYGYTF | TRBJ1-2 | few | TRBV15 | TRBD1
TGTGCCAGCAGTACCTACAGGGACATGAACACTGAAGCTTTCTTT | CASSTYRDMNTEAFF | TRBJ1-1 | . | TRBV28 | .
TGCAGCGTTGAACTTGGACATATCTCCTACGAGCAGTACTTC | CSVELGHISYEQYF | TRBJ2-7 | few | TRBV29-1 | .
TGTGCCAGCAGGTACAGGAGCTCCTACGAGCAGTACTTC | CASRYRSSYEQYF | TRBJ2-7 | . | TRBV11-2 | .
TGTGCCAGCAGCTTCCGGCAGAACATTCAGTACTTC | CASSFRQNIQYF | TRBJ2-4 | many | TRBV7-2 | .
TGCAGTGTGGGAGGGGAGGACACATATACGCAGTATTTT | CSVGGEDTYTQYF | TRBJ2-3 | many | TRBV20-1 | TRBD2
TGTGCCAGCAGTTACGCAGGGACCCAGTACTTC | CASSYAGTQYF | TRBJ2-5 | few | TRBV6-6 | .
TGTGCCAGCAGCGGGGACATCCAGAGCTACACCTTC | CASSGDIQSYTF | TRBJ1-2 | . | TRBV9 | .
TGTGCCAGCAGCTTAACGGGACTAGCGGGACCTTCGCAGTATTTT | CASSLTGLAGPSQYF | TRBJ2-3 | few | TRBV11-3 | TRBD2
TGTGCCAGCAGCTTAACGGCAGGGTACTACAATGAGCAGTTCTTC | CASSLTAGYYNEQFF | TRBJ2-1 | few | TRBV7-9 | .
TGTGCCAGCAGTCTCTCGTGGGTTTCCGATGAGCAGTTCTTC | CASSLSWVSDEQFF | TRBJ2-1 | . | TRBV5-5 | .
TGTGCCATCAGGAAGCGGGGGCGATCAGATACGCAGTATTTT | CAIRKRGRSDTQYF | TRBJ2-3 | many | TRBV10-3 | TRBD2
TGCAGTGCTAGAGGGGACACAAAGCAGTACTTC | CSARGDTKQYF | TRBJ2-7 | many | TRBV20-1 | .
TGCGCCAGCAGTGAGCCTGACGATACGCAGTATTTT | CASSEPDDTQYF | TRBJ2-3 | . | TRBV10-2 | .
TGTGCCAGCAGTTTAGAGGGGGCGACGCAAGAGACCCAGTACTTC | CASSLEGATQETQYF | TRBJ2-5 | . | TRBV12-3/TRBV12-4 | TRBD1
TGTGCCAGCAGTCCCTACAGGGACCCCGGGGAGCTGTTTTTT | CASSPYRDPGELFF | TRBJ2-2 | few | TRBV27 | .
TGTGCCAGCAGTTTTGGGGGGCTAAAGAACATTCAGTACTTC | CASSFGGLKNIQYF | TRBJ2-4 | few | TRBV12-3/TRBV12-4 | .
TGTGCCAGCATCCAGAGGGCCTCGCCCTACACCGGGGAGCTGTTTTTT | CASIQRASPYTGELFF | TRBJ2-2 | few | TRBV12-3/TRBV12-4 | .
TGTGCCAGCAGTTTAGGGTCTGAGCAGTTCTTC | CASSLGSEQFF | TRBJ2-1 | many | TRBV5-1 | .
TGCGCCAGCAGCCAGGGGCCCTTCCGGGGGGCTTACAATGAGCAGTTCTTC | CASSQGPFRGAYNEQFF | TRBJ2-1 | . | TRBV4-1 | .
TGTGCCAGCAGCTTAGCCCAAGCGGGAGCTTTCTTT | CASSLAQAGAFF | TRBJ1-1 | . | TRBV7-2 | .
TGTGCCAGCAGCGCCCACCGGGGACAGCCCAATTCTAACTATGGCTACACCTTC | CASSAHRGQPNSNYGYTF | TRBJ1-2 | few | TRBV9 | TRBD1
TGTGCCACCAGTGATCCGGTAGAAGGCTATGGCTACACCTTC | CATSDPVEGYGYTF | TRBJ1-2 | . | TRBV24-1 | .
TGCAGTGCTGAGACTAGCGGAGGATACAATGAGCAGTTCTTC | CSAETSGGYNEQFF | TRBJ2-1 | many | TRBV20-1 | TRBD2
TGTGCCACCAGTGCCCAAAATGAGCAGTTCTTC | CATSAQNEQFF | TRBJ2-1 | . | TRBV24-1 | .
TGTGCCAGCAGTTACTCGAGTGGGGGAGAGACCCAGTACTTC | CASSYSSGGETQYF | TRBJ2-5 | few | TRBV6-5 | .
TGTGCCAGCAGCCGACAGGCCCTGAACACCGGGGAGCTGTTTTTT | CASSRQALNTGELFF | TRBJ2-2 | . | TRBV7-9 | .
TGCAGCGTTGAGGGGGGGGCCGAGGCGACAGATACGCAGTATTTT | CSVEGGAEATDTQYF | TRBJ2-3 | . | TRBV29-1 | .
TGTGCCAGCAGTTTATTAGCGGGTGGTGAAAAACTGTTTTTT | CASSLLAGGEKLFF | TRBJ1-4 | few | TRBV27 | .
TGTGCCAGCAGCAAAGATGGGACTAGCGCTATTAGCTCCTACAATGAGCAGTTCTTC | CASSKDGTSAISSYNEQFF | TRBJ2-1 | few | TRBV21-1 | .